This T cell receptor beta chain is from a study of a mutant IDH1 vaccine in newly diagnosed glioma. Specified time point: week 11, during vaccination. A single vaccine dose contained 300 ug of mutant IDH1 20-mer peptide, and topical imiquimod was used with it. TCRdb keeps only in-frame clones here, not all; method: immunoSEQ multiplex PCR. The sample consists of about 66,000 clones, less than 85% of them appearing once. With 4 bases removed from V and 7 bases from J, the gap between germline ends came to 12 bases. The germline CDR1 and CDR2 sequences are SGHDT and YYEEEE. This CDR3 region has 13 residues. As concerns this clone: As yet, its antigen is unknown.

Sequencing was performed on PBMCs, taken from a glioma patient whose treatment included an IDH1 peptide vaccine. The chain employs TRBV5-6 and TRBJ2-1, with a tentative D call TRBD1 (5 bases). The receptor was derived from a woman between 45 and 65 years old with glioma. For the CDR3, the DNA is TGTGCCAGCAGCCGAGTTTCAGGGAATGAGCAGTTCTTC. It codes for CASSRVSGNEQFF.